A selection of T cell receptor beta chains follows, all from one sample in a study of cytomegalovirus exposure and HLA in healthy donors. The data were produced by immunoSEQ multiplex PCR, yet TCRdb's version contains in-frame clones alone and is incomplete. This sample's table reports around 77,000 clones. Sequencing used PBMCs. These receptors all come from a man aged 50 to 59 in good health and CMV-seropositive. Each CDR3 is given with its conserved first and last residue. D genes are given only for firm matches.

v_gene	j_gene	d_gene	CDR3nt	CDR3aa
TRBV4-1	TRBJ2-6	.	TGCGCCAGCAGCCAAGATCAGGCCGCCCCGGGGGGGGCCAACGTCCTGACTTTC	CASSQDQAAPGGANVLTF
TRBV2	TRBJ1-5	.	TGTGCCAGCAGTGGTGACAGGCAGGCGGCCCAGCTTGGGAATCAGCCCCAGCATTTT	CASSGDRQAAQLGNQPQHF
TRBV6-5	TRBJ2-3	TRBD1	TGTGCCAGCAGTTCCCCGAGGACAGGCCTGACAGATACGCAGTATTTT	CASSSPRTGLTDTQYF
TRBV4-1	TRBJ1-1	TRBD1	TGCGCCAGCAGCCTCGCTGACAGGGTAACGAACACTGAAGCTTTCTTT	CASSLADRVTNTEAFF
TRBV9	TRBJ1-5	.	TGTGCCAGCAGCGTAGGGTCCGGGAATCAGCCCCAGCATTTT	CASSVGSGNQPQHF
TRBV5-1	TRBJ1-1	.	TGCGCCAGCAGCGAACAGGCGAACACTGAAGCTTTCTTT	CASSEQANTEAFF
TRBV28	TRBJ2-7	TRBD1	TGTGCCAGCAGTTCCGGGACAGCGAGGGGCTCCTACGAGCAGTACTTC	CASSSGTARGSYEQYF
TRBV30	TRBJ1-1	.	TGTGCCTGGAGTGGAAACGACGGAGGGTCTGAAGCTTTCTTT	CAWSGNDGGSEAFF
TRBV5-1	TRBJ2-2	TRBD2	TGCGCCAGCAGACAAGCTCTAGCGGGAGCCAACACCGGGGAGCTGTTTTTT	CASRQALAGANTGELFF
TRBV11-1	TRBJ1-2	.	TGTGCCAGCAGCTCGACAGTCGTAGACTATGGCTACACCTTC	CASSSTVVDYGYTF
TRBV6-6	TRBJ1-2	TRBD1	TGTGCCACGGCGACAGGGGGCGGCTACACCTTC	CATATGGGYTF
TRBV5-1	TRBJ1-1	.	TGCGCCAGCAGCCCGGGAGGGGCAGGGAACACTGAAGCTTTCTTT	CASSPGGAGNTEAFF
TRBV5-1	TRBJ2-4	TRBD1	TGCGCCAGCAGTAGTACAGGGGGTGACAACATTCAGTACTTC	CASSSTGGDNIQYF
TRBV15	TRBJ1-6	.	TGTGCCACCAGCAGAGATAGCAGGGCCCAGGTAAGGACCCTCCACTTT	CATSRDSRAQVRTLHF
TRBV6-5	TRBJ2-1	TRBD2	TGTGCCAGCAGTTACTCTAGCGGGAGGGTAAATGAGCAGTTCTTC	CASSYSSGRVNEQFF
TRBV7-2	TRBJ1-2	.	TGTGCCAGCAGCTCGTCCGTATCTAACTATGGCTACACCTTC	CASSSSVSNYGYTF
TRBV30	TRBJ1-6	.	TGTGCCTGGAGGGATTTAGCGGGGAGCTCCTATAATTCACCCCTCCACTTT	CAWRDLAGSSYNSPLHF
TRBV7-9	TRBJ1-5	.	TGTGCCAGCAGCTTAAGTAGTCAGCCCCAGCATTTT	CASSLSSQPQHF
TRBV19	TRBJ2-3	.	TGTGCCAGTAGTATAGGAGAGGGCACAGATACGCAGTATTTT	CASSIGEGTDTQYF
TRBV7-7	TRBJ2-1	.	TGTGCCAGCAGCTTAGCGGTAGCGAGCGATGAGCAGTTCTTC	CASSLAVASDEQFF
TRBV5-6	TRBJ2-3	TRBD2	TGTGCCAGCAGCCCCGGGACTAGCGGGGGAACAGATACGCAGTATTTT	CASSPGTSGGTDTQYF
TRBV6-5	TRBJ1-5	.	TGTGCCAGCAGTCCATTAGAGGGCAATCAGCCCCAGCATTTT	CASSPLEGNQPQHF
TRBV18	TRBJ2-1	TRBD2	TGTGCCAGCTCACCATCTTCGGGACTATCCTACAATGAGCAGTTCTTC	CASSPSSGLSYNEQFF
TRBV7-9	TRBJ2-5	.	TGTGCCAGCAGCCCCGACTGGAGCCAAGAGACCCAGTACTTC	CASSPDWSQETQYF
TRBV7-9	TRBJ1-1	TRBD1	TGTGCCAGCAGTGTGCAGGGGGAGAAGACTGAAGCTTTCTTT	CASSVQGEKTEAFF
TRBV9	TRBJ1-5	.	TGTGCCAGCAGCGTAGGGGACACCAATCAGCCCCAGCATTTT	CASSVGDTNQPQHF
TRBV10-3	TRBJ2-2	.	TGTGCCATCAGTGCGGCGGGGCCCGGGGAGCTGTTTTTT	CAISAAGPGELFF
TRBV9	TRBJ2-5	TRBD1	TGTGCCAGCAGCTCCTACGAGGGGACAGGGCAAGAGACCCAGTACTTC	CASSSYEGTGQETQYF
TRBV5-1	TRBJ2-7	.	TGCGCCAGCAGCCAATACCGTGGCGGGGGCGAATCCTACGAGCAGTACTTC	CASSQYRGGGESYEQYF
TRBV7-9	TRBJ2-1	.	TGTGCCAGCGTATCCAATGAGCAGTTCTTC	CASVSNEQFF
TRBV11-2	TRBJ2-7	.	TGTGCCAGCAGACGCCCGGGTGCCTCCATCTACTACGAGCAGTACTTC	CASRRPGASIYYEQYF
TRBV30	TRBJ2-3	TRBD2	TGTGCCTGGGGCCGCCTAGCGGGGGCAACAGATACGCAGTATTTT	CAWGRLAGATDTQYF
TRBV6-5	TRBJ1-2	TRBD1	TGTGCCAGCAGTTACTCGCGGACAGGAGCTAACTATGGCTACACCTTC	CASSYSRTGANYGYTF
TRBV28	TRBJ1-1	.	TGTGCCAGCAGTTTTGGCAGATCCTTGATGAACACTGAAGCTTTCTTT	CASSFGRSLMNTEAFF
TRBV7-2	TRBJ2-3	TRBD2	TGTGCCAGCAGTACGACTCGGGGGGGCGCGAATACGCAGTATTTT	CASSTTRGGANTQYF
TRBV7-6	TRBJ1-2	TRBD1	TGTGCCAGCAGCTTAGGAGGGGGCCATGGCTACACCTTC	CASSLGGGHGYTF
TRBV27	TRBJ2-5	TRBD1	TGTGCCAGCAGCCCCCTGGACAGGGGGGAGGTAGAGACCCAGTACTTC	CASSPLDRGEVETQYF
TRBV19	TRBJ2-7	.	TGTGCCAGTAGTATTGGCGGGGCCCCCTACGAGCAGTACTTC	CASSIGGAPYEQYF
TRBV11-2	TRBJ2-3	TRBD2	TGTGCCAGCAGCCCGACTAGCGGGGGGGAAAATACGCAGTATTTT	CASSPTSGGENTQYF
TRBV7-2	TRBJ2-3	.	TGTGCCAGCAGTCGCCCGGGGTCAGATACGCAGTATTTT	CASSRPGSDTQYF
TRBV28	TRBJ1-3	TRBD1	TGTGCCAGCAGTCCAATGGACAGGGCTGGAAACACCATATATTTT	CASSPMDRAGNTIYF